The source of this TCR beta chain is a study of T cells after yellow fever vaccination. About the study: The fractions with low cell numbers were processed using SMART-Seq v4 Ultra Low Input.

Study outcomes and limitations: A weaker secondary response peaked on day 5, the primary on day 15. Post-booster repertoires again held most primary-vaccination clones (just under 97% CD4, about 88% CD8). FACS-sorted repertoires could contain abundant clonotypes contaminating from the bulk population.

With respect to this clonotype: No antigen is known for it.

V was pared by 3 bases and J by 5 bases, with 6 bases of the junction left unmatched. The germline CDR1 and CDR2 sequences are DFQATT and SNEGSKA (reference sequence). The CDR3 has 13 residues. TCRdb redid the calling of the 5' RACE reads with MiXCR, one entry per CDR3 protein. The profile shows about 260,000 distinct CDR3 sequences, 10% to 15% of them singletons. The specimen comprised CD4+ T cells sorted from PBMCs, sampled 45 days after the yellow fever booster vaccination. The sequence derives from a man under 40 who received the YFV17D yellow fever vaccine. The genes are TRBV20-1 and TRBJ2-5; 7 positions agree with TRBD2. CDR3 in DNA: TGCAGTGCTAGGTCGGCGGGGGTGGAGACCCAGTACTTC. Encoded protein: CSARSAGVETQYF.